This TCR beta chain originates from a study of cytomegalovirus exposure and HLA in healthy donors. Germline V CDR1 and CDR2: MNHEY, SVGAGI. The ends were cut back, 5 bases at V and 5 bases at J, with 16 bases in the middle. The CDR3 runs to 14 residues. Study-wide results and limits: It was confirmed in vitro that a few of the CMV-associated chains were specific for CMV antigens. Cytomegalovirus association was assigned to more than 150 TCR beta chains.

Turning to this clone: Its antigen is as yet unknown.

This PCR relied on a set of 60 Vbeta primers and 13 Jbeta primers. Libraries were prepared by immunoSEQ multiplex PCR; TCRdb keeps only in-frame clonotypes and omits some of them. The sample lists tens of thousands of clones; approximately 80% were seen once. Sequences were obtained from PBMCs. The TCR originated in a middle-aged woman in good health and CMV-seropositive. V and J are TRBV6-5 and TRBJ2-7; D gene ambiguous. DNA for the CDR3: TGTGCCAGCAGTCACACACTTGCAGGCCACGAGCAGTACTTC. Protein: CASSHTLAGHEQYF.